The rows below give T cell receptor beta chains drawn from one sample of a study of blood T cells in healthy people across ages. In TCRdb, the 5' RACE reads were re-called with MiXCR into one record per CDR3 protein. The data hold hundreds of thousands of distinct CDR3 sequences, with approximately 22% observed a single time. Sequencing was carried out using blood. The receptors derive from a man between 65 and 80 years old in good health. Both conserved end residues are part of each CDR3. A D gene is named only where the DNA matches it firmly. Clone size is shown for a subset of rows, as once, few, many or a class of expanded clone.

j_call | v_call | d_call | clone_size | cdr3_nt | cdr3_aa
TRBJ1-6 | TRBV18 | . | few | TGTGCCAGCTCACCACGACCTCCGGGACACTACTCCTATAATTCACCCCTCCACTTT | CASSPRPPGHYSYNSPLHF
TRBJ2-5 | TRBV3-1 | TRBD2 | few | TGTGCCAGCGCGGGTAGCGGGAGTCCGGAGACCCAGTACTTC | CASAGSGSPETQYF
TRBJ2-1 | TRBV28 | . | few | TGTGCCAGCAGCCGACCGGAGAACAACAATGAGCAGTTCTTC | CASSRPENNNEQFF
TRBJ1-1 | TRBV20-1 | . | once | TGCAGTGCGAGGGGCAGGGTTACAAACGCTGAAGCTTTCTTT | CSARGRVTNAEAFF
TRBJ2-1 | TRBV6-2/TRBV6-3 | . | few | TGTGCCAGCAGTTACTCCGGGGTTCGCAATGAGCAGTTCTTC | CASSYSGVRNEQFF
TRBJ1-1 | TRBV3-1 | . | . | TGTGCCAGCAGCCAACTACAGGGAAACACTGAAGCTTTCTTT | CASSQLQGNTEAFF
TRBJ2-5 | TRBV5-4 | . | few | TGTGCCAGCAGCTGGGCCGGGACGGAAGAGACCCAGTACTTC | CASSWAGTEETQYF
TRBJ1-5 | TRBV12-3/TRBV12-4 | . | . | TGTGCCAGCAGCCACCGTCAGGGCAATCAGCCCCAGCATTTT | CASSHRQGNQPQHF
TRBJ1-3 | TRBV6-5 | . | . | TGTGCCAGCAGCGACGGAAACACCATATATTTT | CASSDGNTIYF
TRBJ1-2 | TRBV15 | . | few | TGTGCCACCAGCGCGCAGGGATATGGCTACACCTTC | CATSAQGYGYTF
TRBJ2-7 | TRBV5-1 | . | . | TGCGCCAGCCATTTGTTAGCGGAACTTTACGAGCAGTACTTC | CASHLLAELYEQYF
TRBJ1-1 | TRBV14 | TRBD1 | few | TGTGCCAGCAGCCAGAACTGGGACAGGTGGAGGTTCTTT | CASSQNWDRWRFF
TRBJ1-2 | TRBV19 | . | once | TGTGCCAGTAGTATAGAGACAGTTTTGGATGGCTACACCTTC | CASSIETVLDGYTF
TRBJ1-4 | TRBV7-9 | . | . | TGTGCCAGCTCCGGTTGGGGGTCTGCTAATGAAAAACTGTTTTTT | CASSGWGSANEKLFF
TRBJ2-3 | TRBV11-3 | . | . | TGTGCCAGCAGCTTACGTCCTTTAGACACAGATACGCAGTATTTT | CASSLRPLDTDTQYF
TRBJ1-1 | TRBV29-1 | TRBD1 | . | TGCAGCGTTCTGACAGGGACGAACACTGAAGCTTTCTTT | CSVLTGTNTEAFF
TRBJ2-1 | TRBV7-3 | . | . | TGTGCCAGCAGCTTAGGGTACCAAAGCGATGAGCAGTTCTTC | CASSLGYQSDEQFF
TRBJ1-1 | TRBV4-2 | . | . | TGTGCCAGCAGCCAGCCCCCCGGGGGAAACACTGAAGCTTTCTTT | CASSQPPGGNTEAFF
TRBJ2-4 | TRBV3-1 | . | few | TGTGCCAGCAGCACGGATAGCCTCGGGAACATTCAGTACTTC | CASSTDSLGNIQYF
TRBJ2-7 | TRBV12-3/TRBV12-4 | . | . | TGTGCCAGCAATTTAGGTGGGCAGCCTTTCTACGAGCAGTACTTC | CASNLGGQPFYEQYF
TRBJ2-2 | TRBV21-1 | . | . | TGTGCCAGCAGCAACCCCCTCCACCCTTTTTCTTACTTTAACACCGGGGAGCTGTTTTTT | CASSNPLHPFSYFNTGELFF
TRBJ2-1 | TRBV4-3 | TRBD2 | . | TGCGCCAGCAGCCAAGATCAGACTAGCCAGTTCTTC | CASSQDQTSQFF